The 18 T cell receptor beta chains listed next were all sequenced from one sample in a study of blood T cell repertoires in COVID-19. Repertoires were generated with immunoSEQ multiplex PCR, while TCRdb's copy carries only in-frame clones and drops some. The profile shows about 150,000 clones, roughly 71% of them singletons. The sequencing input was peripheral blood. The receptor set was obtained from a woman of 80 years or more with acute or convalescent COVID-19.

DNA of the CDR3: TGTGCCAGCTCTCAGGGGCAAAACTCCTACAATGAGCAGTTCTTC. It specifies CASSQGQNSYNEQFF. V gene TRBV25-1 combines with J gene TRBJ2-1; maybe TRBD1 (6 bases). The germline CDR1 and CDR2 sequences are MGHDK and SYGVNS. There are 15 residues in the CDR3. The germline V and J ends were trimmed by 8 bases and 0 bases, with 14 bases remaining between them.

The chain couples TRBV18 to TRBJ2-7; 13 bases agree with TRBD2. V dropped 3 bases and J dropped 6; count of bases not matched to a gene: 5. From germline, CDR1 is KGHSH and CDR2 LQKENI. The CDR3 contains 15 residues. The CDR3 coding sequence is TGTGCCAGCTCACCCCCGGGACTAGCGGGAACCGAGCAGTACTTC. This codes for CASSPPGLAGTEQYF.

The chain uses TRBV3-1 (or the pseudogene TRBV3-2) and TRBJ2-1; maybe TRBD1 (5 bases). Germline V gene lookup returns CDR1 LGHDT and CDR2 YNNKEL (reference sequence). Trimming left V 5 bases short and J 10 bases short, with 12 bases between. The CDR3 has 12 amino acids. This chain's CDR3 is CASSVSRGEQFF. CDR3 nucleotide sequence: TGTGCCAGCAGCGTGAGTAGGGGAGAGCAGTTCTTC.

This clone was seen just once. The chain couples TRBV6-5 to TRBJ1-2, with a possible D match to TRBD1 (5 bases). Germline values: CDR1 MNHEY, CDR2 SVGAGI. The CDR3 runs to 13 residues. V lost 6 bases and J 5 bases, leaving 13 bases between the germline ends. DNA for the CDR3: TGTGCCAGCAGAGACCAGGGAGGTTATGGCTACACCTTC. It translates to CASRDQGGYGYTF.

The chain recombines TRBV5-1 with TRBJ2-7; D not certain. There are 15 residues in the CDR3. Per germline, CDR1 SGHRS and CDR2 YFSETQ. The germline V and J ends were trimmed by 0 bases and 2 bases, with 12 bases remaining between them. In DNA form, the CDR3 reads TGCGCCAGCAGCTTGGACAGCACACCTGCCTACGAGCAGTACTTC. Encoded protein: CASSLDSTPAYEQYF. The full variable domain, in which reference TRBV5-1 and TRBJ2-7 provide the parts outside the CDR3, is KAGVTQTPRYLIKTRGQQVTLSCSPISGHRSVSWYQQTPGQGLQFLFEYFSETQRNKGNFPGRFSGRQFSNSRSEMNVSTLELGDSALYLCASSLDSTPAYEQYFGPGTRLTVT.

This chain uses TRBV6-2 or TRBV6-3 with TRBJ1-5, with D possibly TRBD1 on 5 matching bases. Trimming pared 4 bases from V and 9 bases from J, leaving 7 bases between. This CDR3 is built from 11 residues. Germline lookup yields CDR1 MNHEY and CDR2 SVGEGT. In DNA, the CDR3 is TGTGCCAGCAGTTTCCAGGGGCCCCAGCATTTT. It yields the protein CASSFQGPQHF.

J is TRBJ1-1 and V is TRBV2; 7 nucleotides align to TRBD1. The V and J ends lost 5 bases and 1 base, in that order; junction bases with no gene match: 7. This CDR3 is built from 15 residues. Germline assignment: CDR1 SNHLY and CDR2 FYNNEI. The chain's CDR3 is CASSRQGEGNTEAFF. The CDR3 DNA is TGTGCCAGCAGTCGACAGGGCGAAGGGAACACTGAAGCTTTCTTT. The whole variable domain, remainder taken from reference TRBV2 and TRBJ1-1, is EPEVTQTPSHQVTQMGQEVILRCVPISNHLYFYWYRQILGQKVEFLVSFYNNEISEKSEIFDDQFSVERPDGSNFTLKIRSTKLEDSAMYFCASSRQGEGNTEAFFGQGTRLTVV.

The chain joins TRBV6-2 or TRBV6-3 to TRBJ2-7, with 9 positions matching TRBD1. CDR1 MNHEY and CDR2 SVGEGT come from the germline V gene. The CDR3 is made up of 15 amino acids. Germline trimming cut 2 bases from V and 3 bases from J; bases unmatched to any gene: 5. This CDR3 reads CASSYGTGINYEQYF. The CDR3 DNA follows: TGTGCCAGCAGTTACGGGACAGGGATAAACTACGAGCAGTACTTC.

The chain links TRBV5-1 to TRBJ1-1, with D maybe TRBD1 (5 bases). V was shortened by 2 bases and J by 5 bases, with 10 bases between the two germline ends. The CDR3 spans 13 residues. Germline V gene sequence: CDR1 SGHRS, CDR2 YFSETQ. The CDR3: CASSFQGSTEAFF. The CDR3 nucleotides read TGCGCCAGCAGCTTTCAGGGATCGACTGAAGCTTTCTTT.

CDR3 loop: CASSQGLQLPYNEQFF. The DNA for the CDR3 is TGTGCCAGCAGCCAAGGTCTCCAACTACCCTACAATGAGCAGTTCTTC. This chain links TRBV7-2 with TRBJ2-1; D is uncertain. This CDR3 contains 16 residues. V was shortened by 5 bases and J by 2 bases, with 16 bases between the two germline ends. Germline-derived CDR1 and CDR2 are SGHTA and FQGNSA.

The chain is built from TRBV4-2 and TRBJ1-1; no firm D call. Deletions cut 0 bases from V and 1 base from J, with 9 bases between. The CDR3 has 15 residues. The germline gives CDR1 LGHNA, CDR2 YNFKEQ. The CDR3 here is CASSQELQTNTEAFF. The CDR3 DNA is TGTGCCAGCAGCCAAGAGTTACAGACGAACACTGAAGCTTTCTTT.

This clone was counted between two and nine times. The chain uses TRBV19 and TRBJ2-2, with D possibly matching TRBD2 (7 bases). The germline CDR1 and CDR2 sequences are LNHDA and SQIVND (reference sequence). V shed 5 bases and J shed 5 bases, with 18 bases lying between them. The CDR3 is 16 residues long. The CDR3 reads CASSPWTAGRTGELFF. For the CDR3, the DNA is TGTGCCAGTAGTCCGTGGACAGCGGGGAGGACCGGGGAGCTGTTTTTT. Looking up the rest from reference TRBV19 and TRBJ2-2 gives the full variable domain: DGGITQSPKYLFRKEGQNVTLSCEQNLNHDAMYWYRQDPGQGLRLIYYSQIVNDFQKGDIAEGYSVSREKKESFPLTVTSAQKNPTAFYLCASSPWTAGRTGELFFGEGSRLTVL.

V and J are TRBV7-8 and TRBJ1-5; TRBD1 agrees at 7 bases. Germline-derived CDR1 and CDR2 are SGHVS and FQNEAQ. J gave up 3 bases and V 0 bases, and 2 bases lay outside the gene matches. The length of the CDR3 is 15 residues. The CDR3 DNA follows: TGTGCCAGCAGCTTAGCAGGGGGCGACAATCAGCCCCAGCATTTT. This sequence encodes CASSLAGGDNQPQHF.

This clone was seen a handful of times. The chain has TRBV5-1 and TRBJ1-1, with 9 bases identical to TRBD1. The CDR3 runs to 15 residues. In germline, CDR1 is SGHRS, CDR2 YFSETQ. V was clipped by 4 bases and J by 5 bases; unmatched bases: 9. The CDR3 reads CASSIGTGRSTEAFF. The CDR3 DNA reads TGCGCCAGCAGCATCGGGACAGGGAGGTCTACTGAAGCTTTCTTT.

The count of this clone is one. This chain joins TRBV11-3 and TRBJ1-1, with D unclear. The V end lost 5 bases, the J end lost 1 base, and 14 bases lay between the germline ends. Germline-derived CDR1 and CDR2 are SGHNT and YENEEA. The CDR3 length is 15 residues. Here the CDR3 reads CASSPGGVENTEAFF. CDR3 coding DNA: TGTGCCAGCAGCCCGGGCGGGGTTGAGAACACTGAAGCTTTCTTT.

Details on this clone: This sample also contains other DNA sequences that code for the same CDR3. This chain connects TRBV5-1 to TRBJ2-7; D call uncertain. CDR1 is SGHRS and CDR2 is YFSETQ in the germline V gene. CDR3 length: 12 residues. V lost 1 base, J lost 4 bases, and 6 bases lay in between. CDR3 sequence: CASSLNEYEQYF. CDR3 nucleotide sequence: TGCGCCAGCAGCTTGAACGAGTACGAGCAGTACTTC.

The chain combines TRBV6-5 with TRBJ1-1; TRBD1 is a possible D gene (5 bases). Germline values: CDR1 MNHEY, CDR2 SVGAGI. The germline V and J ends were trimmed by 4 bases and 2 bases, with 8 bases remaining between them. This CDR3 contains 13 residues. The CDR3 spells CASSWQGNTEAFF. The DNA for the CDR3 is TGTGCCAGCAGTTGGCAGGGCAACACTGAAGCTTTCTTT.

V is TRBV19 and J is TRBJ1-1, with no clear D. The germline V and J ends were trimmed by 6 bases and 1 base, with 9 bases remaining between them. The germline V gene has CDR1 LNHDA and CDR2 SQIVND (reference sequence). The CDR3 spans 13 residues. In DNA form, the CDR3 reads TGTGCCAGTAGCTACCAAGAGAACACTGAAGCTTTCTTT. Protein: CASSYQENTEAFF. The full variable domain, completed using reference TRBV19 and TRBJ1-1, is DGGITQSPKYLFRKEGQNVTLSCEQNLNHDAMYWYRQDPGQGLRLIYYSQIVNDFQKGDIAEGYSVSREKKESFPLTVTSAQKNPTAFYLCASSYQENTEAFFGQGTRLTVV.